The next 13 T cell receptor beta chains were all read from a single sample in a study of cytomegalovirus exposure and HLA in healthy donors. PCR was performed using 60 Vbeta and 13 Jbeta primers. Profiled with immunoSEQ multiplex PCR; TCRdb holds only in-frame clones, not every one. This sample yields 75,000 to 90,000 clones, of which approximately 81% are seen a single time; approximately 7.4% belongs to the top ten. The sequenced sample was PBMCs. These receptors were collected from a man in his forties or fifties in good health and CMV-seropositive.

DNA for the CDR3: TGTGCCAGTAGTCGGGAGGGAGATTTTAGTGGGGCCAACGTCCTGACTTTC. Its translation: CASSREGDFSGANVLTF. The chain joins TRBV19 to TRBJ2-6; TRBD2 aligns across 8 bases. The length of the CDR3 is 17 residues. The ends lost 5 bases at V and 3 bases at J; junction bases unmatched: 9. Germline lookup yields CDR1 LNHDA and CDR2 SQIVND (reference sequence).

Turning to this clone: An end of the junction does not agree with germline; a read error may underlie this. In nucleotides, the CDR3 is TGTGCTAGCAGACAGCGGGAGGGCCCAGTCGGGGAGCTGTTTTTT. Encoded protein: CASRQREGPVGELFF. The chain uses TRBV7-7 and TRBJ2-2; 10 positions match TRBD2. CDR3 size: 15 residues. Per the germline V gene, CDR1 is SSHAT and CDR2 is FNYEAQ (reference sequence).

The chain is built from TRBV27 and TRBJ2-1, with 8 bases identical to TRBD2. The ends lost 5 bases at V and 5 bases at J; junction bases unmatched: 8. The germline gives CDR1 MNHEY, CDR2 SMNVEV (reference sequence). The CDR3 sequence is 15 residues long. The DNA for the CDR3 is TGTGCCAGCAGTCATCCGGGACTAGAGAACAATGAGCAGTTCTTC. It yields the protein CASSHPGLENNEQFF.

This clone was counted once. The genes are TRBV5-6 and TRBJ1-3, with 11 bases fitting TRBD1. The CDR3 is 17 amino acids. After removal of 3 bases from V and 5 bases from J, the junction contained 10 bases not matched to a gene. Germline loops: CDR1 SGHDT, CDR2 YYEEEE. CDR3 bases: TGTGCCAGCAGCTGGCGCACGGGGACAGGGGGTAGAAACACCATATATTTT. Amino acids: CASSWRTGTGGRNTIYF.

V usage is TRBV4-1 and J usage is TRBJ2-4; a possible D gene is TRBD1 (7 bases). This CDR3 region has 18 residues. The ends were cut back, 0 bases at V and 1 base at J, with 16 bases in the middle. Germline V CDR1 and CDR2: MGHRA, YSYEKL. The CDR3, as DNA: TGCGCCAGCAGCCAAGATAACGCGGCAGGGGGGGCCAAAAACATTCAGTACTTC. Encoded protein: CASSQDNAAGGAKNIQYF.

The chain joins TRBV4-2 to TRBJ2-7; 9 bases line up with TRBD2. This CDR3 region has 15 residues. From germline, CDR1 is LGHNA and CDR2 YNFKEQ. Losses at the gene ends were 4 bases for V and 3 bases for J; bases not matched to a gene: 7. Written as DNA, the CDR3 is TGTGCCAGCAGCCCGCCGGGACTAGCACGCTACGAGCAGTACTTC. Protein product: CASSPPGLARYEQYF.

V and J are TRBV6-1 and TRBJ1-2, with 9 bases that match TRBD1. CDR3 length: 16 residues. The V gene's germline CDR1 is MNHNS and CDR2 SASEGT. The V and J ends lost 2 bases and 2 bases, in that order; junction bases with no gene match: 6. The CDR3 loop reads CASSETGGSFNYGYTF. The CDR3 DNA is TGTGCCAGCAGTGAAACAGGGGGCAGCTTCAACTATGGCTACACCTTC.

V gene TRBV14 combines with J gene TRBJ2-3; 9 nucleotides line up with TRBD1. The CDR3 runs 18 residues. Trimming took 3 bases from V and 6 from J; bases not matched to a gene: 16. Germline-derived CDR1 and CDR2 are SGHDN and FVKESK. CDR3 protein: CASSHVPQGAVGLDTQYF. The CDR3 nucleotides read TGTGCCAGCAGCCACGTACCACAGGGGGCGGTTGGTTTGGATACGCAGTATTTT. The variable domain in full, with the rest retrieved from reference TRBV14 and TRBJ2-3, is EAGVTQFPSHSVIEKGQTVTLRCDPISGHDNLYWYRRVMGKEIKFLLHFVKESKQDESGMPNNRFLAERTGGTYSTLKVQPAELEDSGVYFCASSHVPQGAVGLDTQYFGPGTRLTVL.

CDR3 protein: CASSQDWSGLYGYTF. Written as DNA, the CDR3 is TGCGCCAGCAGCCAAGATTGGAGCGGGCTATATGGCTACACCTTC. The V gene is TRBV4-1, the J gene TRBJ1-2; unclear D gene. The V end was cut by 0 bases, the J end by 5 bases, with 13 bases between. This CDR3 is 15 amino acids long. Germline V gene sequence: CDR1 MGHRA, CDR2 YSYEKL.

The CDR3 loop reads CASSLEQVNYGYTF. Here the CDR3 DNA reads TGTGCCAGCAGCTTGGAGCAGGTTAACTATGGCTACACCTTC. The gene calls are TRBV5-4 and TRBJ1-2; D not certain. V gave up 0 bases and J gave up 1 base, with 7 bases separating them. The length of the CDR3 is 14 residues. From germline, CDR1 is SGHNT and CDR2 YYREEE (reference sequence).

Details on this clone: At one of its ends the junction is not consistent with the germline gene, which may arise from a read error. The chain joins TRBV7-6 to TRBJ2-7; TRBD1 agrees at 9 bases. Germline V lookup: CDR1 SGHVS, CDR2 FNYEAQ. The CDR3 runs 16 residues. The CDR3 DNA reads TGTGCCAGCAGCATAGCCTCCGGGACAGGGATCTACGAGCAGTACTTC. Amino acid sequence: CASSIASGTGIYEQYF. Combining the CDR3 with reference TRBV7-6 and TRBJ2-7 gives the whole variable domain GAGVSQSPRYKVTKRGQDVALRCDPISGHVSLYWYRQALGQGPEFLTYFNYEAQQDKSGLPNDRFSAERPEGSISTLTIQRTEQRDSAMYRCASSIASGTGIYEQYFGPGTRLTVT.

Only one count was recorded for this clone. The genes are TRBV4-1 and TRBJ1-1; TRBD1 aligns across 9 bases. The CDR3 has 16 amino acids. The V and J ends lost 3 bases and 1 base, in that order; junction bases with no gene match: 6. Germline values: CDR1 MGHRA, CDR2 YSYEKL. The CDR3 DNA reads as TGCGCCAGCAGCCATGCCTCGGACAGGGGGAACACTGAAGCTTTCTTT. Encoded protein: CASSHASDRGNTEAFF.

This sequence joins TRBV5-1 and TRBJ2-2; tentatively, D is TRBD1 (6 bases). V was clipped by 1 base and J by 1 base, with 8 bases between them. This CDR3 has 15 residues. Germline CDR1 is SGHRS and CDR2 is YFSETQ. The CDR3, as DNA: TGCGCCAGCAGCTTGAGGGGACAGAACACCGGGGAGCTGTTTTTT. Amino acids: CASSLRGQNTGELFF.